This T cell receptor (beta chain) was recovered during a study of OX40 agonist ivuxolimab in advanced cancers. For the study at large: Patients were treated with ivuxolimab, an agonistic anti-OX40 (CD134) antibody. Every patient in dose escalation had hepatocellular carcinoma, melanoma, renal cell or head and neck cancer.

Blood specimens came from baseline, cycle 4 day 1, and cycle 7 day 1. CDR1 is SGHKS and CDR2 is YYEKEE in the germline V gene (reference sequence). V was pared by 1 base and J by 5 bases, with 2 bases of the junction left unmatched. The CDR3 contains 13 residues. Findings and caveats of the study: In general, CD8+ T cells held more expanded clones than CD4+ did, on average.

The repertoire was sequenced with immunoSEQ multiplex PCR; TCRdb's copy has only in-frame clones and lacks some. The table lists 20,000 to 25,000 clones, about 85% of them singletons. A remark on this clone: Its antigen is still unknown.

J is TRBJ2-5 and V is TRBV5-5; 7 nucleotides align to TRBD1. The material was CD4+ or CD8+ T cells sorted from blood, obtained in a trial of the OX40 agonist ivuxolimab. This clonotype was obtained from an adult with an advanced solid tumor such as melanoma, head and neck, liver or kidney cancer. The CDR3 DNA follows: TGTGCCAGCAGCTTGACAGGGGCCGAGACCCAGTACTTC. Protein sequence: CASSLTGAETQYF.